These 19 T cell receptor beta chains were all obtained from the same sample, sequenced in a study of blood T cell repertoires in COVID-19. Sequencing used immunoSEQ multiplex PCR; TCRdb keeps in-frame clones, though not all of them. The sample carries about 230,000 clones, about 80% recorded once. Sequencing was done on a sample of peripheral blood. The receptors originated from a man aged 50-59 years with active or convalescent COVID-19.

The chain couples TRBV2 to TRBJ1-6; D may be TRBD1 (6 bases). This CDR3 region has 13 residues. Trimming cost V 6 bases and J 10 bases, with 13 bases left between them. Germline lookup yields CDR1 SNHLY and CDR2 FYNNEI. This CDR3 is CASSMDSASPLHF. The CDR3 DNA reads as TGTGCCAGCAGCATGGACAGTGCATCACCCCTCCACTTT.

The chain uses TRBV5-1 and TRBJ1-1; no definite D call. This CDR3 has 14 residues. The germline V gene encodes CDR1 SGHRS and CDR2 YFSETQ. V was clipped by 3 bases and J by 1 base, with 10 bases between them. CDR3 DNA: TGCGCCAGCAGCTCATACAAGAAGAACACTGAAGCTTTCTTT. Its protein product is CASSSYKKNTEAFF.

The chain couples TRBV5-1 to TRBJ2-5; 8 bases match TRBD1. Losses at the gene ends were 3 bases for V and 5 bases for J; bases not matched to a gene: 9. Germline CDR1 SGHRS, CDR2 YFSETQ. The CDR3 loop spans 15 amino acids. The CDR3: CASSSRQGLRETQYF. As DNA, the CDR3 is TGCGCCAGCAGCTCCCGACAGGGGCTAAGGGAGACCCAGTACTTC.

The chain recombines TRBV28 with TRBJ1-1; D gene uncertain. Looked up from germline, CDR1 is MDHEN and CDR2 is SYDVKM. There are 13 residues in the CDR3. Trimming took 10 bases from V and 2 from J, leaving 14 bases between them. The CDR3 coding sequence is TGTGCCACTAAGCGGAGCCTAAACACTGAAGCTTTCTTT. It encodes CATKRSLNTEAFF.

This clone came up once. The rearrangement joins TRBV19 to TRBJ1-5, with D possibly being TRBD1 (5 bases). The germline CDR1 and CDR2 sequences are LNHDA and SQIVND (reference sequence). Trimming left V 5 bases short and J 3 bases short, with 14 bases between. CDR3 size: 15 residues. CDR3 residues: CASSPPGGYNQPQHF. Here the CDR3 DNA reads TGTGCCAGTAGTCCCCCCGGGGGTTACAATCAGCCCCAGCATTTT.

This clone was observed a few times. V and J are TRBV7-2 and TRBJ1-2; TRBD1 matches at 10 bases. CDR1 is SGHTA, CDR2 FQGNSA, per germline. V lost 3 bases and J lost 3; bases outside the gene matches: 1. The CDR3 has 14 amino acids. The DNA of the CDR3 is TGTGCCAGCAGCTTTGGACAGGGGGACTATGGCTACACCTTC. It encodes CASSFGQGDYGYTF.

The rearrangement uses TRBV2 and TRBJ1-2; D unresolved. The germline V and J ends were trimmed by 4 bases and 4 bases, with 7 bases remaining between them. The CDR3 runs to 12 residues. The germline gives CDR1 SNHLY, CDR2 FYNNEI. CDR3 loop: CASSGDIYGYTF. The CDR3 nucleotides read TGTGCCAGCAGTGGCGATATCTATGGCTACACCTTC.

This clone was picked up many times. The chain links TRBV13 to TRBJ1-1, with D possibly matching TRBD1 (5 bases). CDR1 and CDR2 from the germline V gene are PRHDT and FYEKMQ (reference sequence). This CDR3 region has 16 residues. V dropped 1 base and J dropped 3 bases, with 15 bases sitting between them. The CDR3 reads CASSLVFRGGDTEAFF. DNA for the CDR3: TGTGCCAGCAGCTTAGTTTTTAGGGGAGGGGACACTGAAGCTTTCTTT.

This rearrangement joins TRBV5-4 to TRBJ2-3, with TRBD1 matching 8 bases. This CDR3 has 13 amino acids. The germline V gene encodes CDR1 SGHNT and CDR2 YYREEE (reference sequence). The trim removed 3 bases at V and 6 bases at J, leaving 3 bases unmatched. The chain's CDR3 is CASSSRQGDTQYF. The CDR3 DNA follows: TGTGCCAGCAGCTCCCGACAGGGGGATACGCAGTATTTT.

The rearrangement uses TRBV5-6 and TRBJ1-6; tentatively, D is TRBD1 (6 bases). CDR1 is SGHDT and CDR2 is YYEEEE in the germline V gene. This CDR3 is built from 18 residues. Deletions cut 4 bases from V and 8 bases from J, with 25 bases between. CDR3 DNA: TGTGCCAGCAGCAAACTTAAGGGGGAGAGAGAACAGGATTCACCCCTCCACTTT. This gives the protein CASSKLKGEREQDSPLHF.

The chain uses TRBV9 and TRBJ2-7, with 8 bases that match TRBD2. CDR1 is SGDLS, CDR2 YYNGEE, per germline. The junction had 3 bases not matched to a gene; V was cut back by 0 bases and J by 4 bases. The CDR3 is made up of 14 amino acids. CDR3 amino acids: CASSVDSGDYEQYF. CDR3 nucleotide sequence: TGTGCCAGCAGCGTAGATAGCGGGGATTACGAGCAGTACTTC.

This clone was seen more than once but under ten times. The J gene is TRBJ1-3, the V gene TRBV27; D not resolved. This CDR3 region has 13 residues. Germline V gene lookup returns CDR1 MNHEY and CDR2 SMNVEV (reference sequence). With 3 bases removed from V and 4 bases from J, the gap between germline ends came to 7 bases. The CDR3 DNA sequence: TGTGCCAGCAGTTTTCAACAGGGAAACACCATATATTTT. Translated, it gives CASSFQQGNTIYF.

The V call is TRBV7-9, the J call TRBJ1-4, with a possible D match to TRBD1 (6 bases). With 5 bases removed from V and 8 bases from J, the gap between germline ends came to 21 bases. Germline CDR1 SEHNR, CDR2 FQNEAQ (reference sequence). The CDR3 has 16 residues. The CDR3 loop reads CASSRTLGGAVEKLFF. The CDR3 bases are TGTGCCAGCAGCCGGACCTTAGGGGGGGCAGTCGAAAAACTGTTTTTT.

The chain uses TRBV5-1 and TRBJ2-3; TRBD1 matches at 8 bases. J gave up 7 bases and V 4 bases, and 8 bases lay outside the gene matches. The germline V gene has CDR1 SGHRS and CDR2 YFSETQ. This CDR3 spans 14 amino acids. In nucleotides, the CDR3 is TGCGCCAGCAGCCCCGGACAGGGCTCATATACGCAGTATTTT. It is translated as CASSPGQGSYTQYF.

The chain has TRBV5-1 and TRBJ1-1; a weak D match, TRBD1 (6 bases). V dropped 4 bases and J dropped 1 base, with 11 bases sitting between them. In germline, CDR1 is SGHRS, CDR2 YFSETQ. This CDR3 spans 14 amino acids. The CDR3 is CASSISGENTEAFF. The CDR3 DNA is TGCGCCAGCAGCATCTCAGGGGAGAACACTGAAGCTTTCTTT.

The chain recombines TRBV7-5 with TRBJ1-2; the table gives TRBD1 as D, unverified against the DNA. TRBV7-5 is noted as a pseudogene. The length of the CDR3 is 15 residues. The CDR3 loop is CVRSYGQGPWDGYTF. As DNA, the CDR3 is TGTGTCAGAAGCTACGGACAGGGGCCTTGGGATGGCTACACCTTC.

This clone appeared a single time. The CDR3 coding sequence is TGTGCCAGCAGTTTACGACAGGGGATGGGCAATCAGCCCCAGCATTTT. This translates into CASSLRQGMGNQPQHF. V is TRBV27 and J is TRBJ1-5; TRBD1 matches 8 bases. This CDR3 is 16 amino acids long. The J segment lost 2 bases and the V segment lost 2 bases, leaving 5 bases of the junction unmatched. Germline V gene data show CDR1 as MNHEY and CDR2 as SMNVEV (reference sequence).

The table lists this clone with a few counts. The chain combines TRBV7-3 with TRBJ2-5; D is possibly TRBD1 (5 bases). The CDR3 is made up of 13 amino acids. Trimming took 6 bases from V and 2 from J, leaving 10 bases between them. Germline-derived CDR1 and CDR2 are SGHTA and FQGTGA. CDR3 in DNA: TGTGCCAGCAGTCGACAGTATCAAGAGACCCAGTACTTC. Residues: CASSRQYQETQYF.

This sequence joins TRBV15 and TRBJ1-2, with TRBD1 identical over 9 bases. The CDR3 sequence is 15 residues long. Germline V CDR1 and CDR2: LNHNV, YYDKDF (reference sequence). J lost 7 bases, V lost 1 base, and 7 bases had no gene match. CDR3 amino acids: CATSRGDREASGYTF. CDR3 DNA sequence: TGTGCCACCAGCAGAGGGGACAGGGAAGCGAGTGGCTACACCTTC.